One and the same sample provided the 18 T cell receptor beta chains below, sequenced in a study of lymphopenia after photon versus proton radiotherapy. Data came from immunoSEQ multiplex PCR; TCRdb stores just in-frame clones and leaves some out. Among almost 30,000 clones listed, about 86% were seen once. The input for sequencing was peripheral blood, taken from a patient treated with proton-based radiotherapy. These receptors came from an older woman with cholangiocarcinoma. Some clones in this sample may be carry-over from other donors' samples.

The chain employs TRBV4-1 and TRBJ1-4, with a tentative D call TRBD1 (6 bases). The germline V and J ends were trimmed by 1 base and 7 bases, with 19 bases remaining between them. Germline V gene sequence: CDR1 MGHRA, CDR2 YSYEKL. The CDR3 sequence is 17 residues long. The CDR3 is CASSQGDQGFRSEKLFF. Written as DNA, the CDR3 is TGCGCCAGCAGCCAAGGGGACCAGGGGTTCAGGAGTGAAAAACTGTTTTTT.

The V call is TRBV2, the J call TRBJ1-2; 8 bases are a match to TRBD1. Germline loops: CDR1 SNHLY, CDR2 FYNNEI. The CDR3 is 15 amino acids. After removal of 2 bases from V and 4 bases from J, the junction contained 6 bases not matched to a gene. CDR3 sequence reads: CASSELGQVFYGYTF. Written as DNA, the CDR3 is TGTGCCAGCAGTGAATTGGGACAGGTGTTCTATGGCTACACCTTC.

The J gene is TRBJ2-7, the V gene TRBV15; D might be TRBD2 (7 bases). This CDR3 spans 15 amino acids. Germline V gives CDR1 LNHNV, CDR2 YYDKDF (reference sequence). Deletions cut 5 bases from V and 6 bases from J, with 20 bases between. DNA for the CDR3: TGTGCCACCAGCCCGAGGGGGGGTTCCTACGTCGAGCAGTACTTC. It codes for CATSPRGGSYVEQYF.

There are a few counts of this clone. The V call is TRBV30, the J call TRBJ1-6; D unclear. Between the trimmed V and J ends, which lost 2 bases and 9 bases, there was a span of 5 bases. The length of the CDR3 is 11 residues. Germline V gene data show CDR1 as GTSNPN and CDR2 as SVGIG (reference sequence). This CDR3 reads CAWSPGSPLHF. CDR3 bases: TGTGCCTGGAGTCCGGGTTCACCCCTCCACTTT. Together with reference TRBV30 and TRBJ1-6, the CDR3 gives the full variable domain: SQTIHQWPATLVQPVGSPLSLECTVEGTSNPNLYWYRQAAGRGLQLLFYSVGIGQISSEVPQNLSASRPQDRQFILSSKKLLLSDSGFYLCAWSPGSPLHFGNGTRLTVT.

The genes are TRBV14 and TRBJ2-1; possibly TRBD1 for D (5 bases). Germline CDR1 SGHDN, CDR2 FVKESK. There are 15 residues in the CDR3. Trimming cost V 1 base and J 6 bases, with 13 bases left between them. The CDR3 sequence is CASSQGQSWANEQFF. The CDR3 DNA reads TGTGCCAGCAGCCAAGGACAGTCATGGGCCAATGAGCAGTTCTTC.

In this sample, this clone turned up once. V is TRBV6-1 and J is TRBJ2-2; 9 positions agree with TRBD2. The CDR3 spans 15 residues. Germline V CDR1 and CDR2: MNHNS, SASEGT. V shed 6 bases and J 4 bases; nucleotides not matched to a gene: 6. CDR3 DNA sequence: TGTGCCAGCAGGCGGGGGGGCCAGGGCACCGGGGAGCTGTTTTTT. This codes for CASRRGGQGTGELFF.

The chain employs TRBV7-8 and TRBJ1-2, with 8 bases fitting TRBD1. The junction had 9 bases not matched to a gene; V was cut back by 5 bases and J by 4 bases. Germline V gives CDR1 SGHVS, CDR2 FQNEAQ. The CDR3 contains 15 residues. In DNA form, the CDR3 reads TGTGCCAGCAGCCCGGACAGGGTAAAAAGCTATGGCTACACCTTC. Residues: CASSPDRVKSYGYTF.

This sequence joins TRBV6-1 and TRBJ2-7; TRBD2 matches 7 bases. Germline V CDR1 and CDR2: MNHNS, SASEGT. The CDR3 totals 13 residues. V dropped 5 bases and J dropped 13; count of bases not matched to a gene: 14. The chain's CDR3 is CASSLYRDYLFYF. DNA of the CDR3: TGTGCCAGCAGTCTGTATCGGGACTACTTGTTTTACTTC.

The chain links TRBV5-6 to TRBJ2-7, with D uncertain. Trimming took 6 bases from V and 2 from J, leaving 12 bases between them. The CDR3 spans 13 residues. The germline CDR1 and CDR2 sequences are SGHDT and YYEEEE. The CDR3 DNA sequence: TGTGCCAGCACCTTATGGGCTACCTACGAGCAGTACTTC. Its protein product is CASTLWATYEQYF.

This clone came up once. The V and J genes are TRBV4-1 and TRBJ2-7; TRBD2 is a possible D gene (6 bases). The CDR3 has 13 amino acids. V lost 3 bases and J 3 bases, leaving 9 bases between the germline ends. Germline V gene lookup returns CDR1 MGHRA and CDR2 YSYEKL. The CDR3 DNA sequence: TGCGCCAGCAGCCAGGGACTGCTCTACGAGCAGTACTTC. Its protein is CASSQGLLYEQYF.

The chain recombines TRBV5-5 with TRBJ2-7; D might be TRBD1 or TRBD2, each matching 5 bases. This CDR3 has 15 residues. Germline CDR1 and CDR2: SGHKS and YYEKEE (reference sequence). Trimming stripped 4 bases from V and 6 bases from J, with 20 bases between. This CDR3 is CASSPRTVGDLEQYF. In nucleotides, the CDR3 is TGTGCCAGCAGCCCCAGGACGGTAGGGGACCTCGAGCAGTACTTC.

The CDR3: CASSSFGDSNQPQHF. The CDR3 DNA follows: TGTGCCAGCAGCTCCTTCGGGGACAGTAATCAGCCCCAGCATTTT. The chain joins TRBV7-9 to TRBJ1-5; 7 bases match TRBD1. Looked up from germline, CDR1 is SEHNR and CDR2 is FQNEAQ (reference sequence). V was clipped by 4 bases and J by 4 bases; unmatched bases: 7. This CDR3 contains 15 residues.

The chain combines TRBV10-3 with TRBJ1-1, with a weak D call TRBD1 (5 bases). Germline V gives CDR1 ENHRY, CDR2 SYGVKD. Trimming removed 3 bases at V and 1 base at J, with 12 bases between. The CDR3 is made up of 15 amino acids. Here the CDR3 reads CAISESGRANTEAFF. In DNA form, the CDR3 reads TGTGCCATCAGTGAATCTGGCAGGGCGAACACTGAAGCTTTCTTT.

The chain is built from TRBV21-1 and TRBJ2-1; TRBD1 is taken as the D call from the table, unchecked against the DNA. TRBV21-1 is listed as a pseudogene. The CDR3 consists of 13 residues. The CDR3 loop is CASQTVSYNEQFF. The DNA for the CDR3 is TGTGCCAGTCAGACAGTTTCCTACAATGAGCAGTTCTTC.

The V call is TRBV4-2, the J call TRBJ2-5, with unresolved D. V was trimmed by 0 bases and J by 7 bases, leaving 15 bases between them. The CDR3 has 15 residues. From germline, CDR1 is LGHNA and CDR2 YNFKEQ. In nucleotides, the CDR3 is TGTGCCAGCAGCCAAGAGGGTGGGGTCGGTAGGACCCAGTACTTC. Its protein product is CASSQEGGVGRTQYF.

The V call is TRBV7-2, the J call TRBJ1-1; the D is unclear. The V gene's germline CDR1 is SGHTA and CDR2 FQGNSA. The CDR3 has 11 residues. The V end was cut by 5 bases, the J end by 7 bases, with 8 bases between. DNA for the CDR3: TGTGCCAGCAGCCTCAAGGTTGAAGCTTTCTTT. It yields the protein CASSLKVEAFF.

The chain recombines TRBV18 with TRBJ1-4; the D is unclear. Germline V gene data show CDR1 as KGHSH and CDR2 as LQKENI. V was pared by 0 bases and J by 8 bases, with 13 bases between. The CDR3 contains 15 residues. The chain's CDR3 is CASSPPGAREEKLFF. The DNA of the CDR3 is TGTGCCAGCTCACCACCGGGAGCAAGAGAAGAAAAACTGTTTTTT.

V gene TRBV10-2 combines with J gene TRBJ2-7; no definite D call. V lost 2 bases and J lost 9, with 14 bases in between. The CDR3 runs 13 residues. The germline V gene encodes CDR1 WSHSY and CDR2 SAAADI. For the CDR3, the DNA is TGCGCCAGCAGTGAGGCCGGAGACGTAGGGCAGTACTTC. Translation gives CASSEAGDVGQYF.